The sample holds many counts of the clone carrying this T cell receptor (beta chain). Clones were read by immunoSEQ multiplex PCR, and TCRdb kept only the in-frame ones, dropping some. The data show approximately 180,000 clones, with around 85% seen just once and 18% held by the top ten. These data belong to a study of blood T cell repertoires in COVID-19. Germline V lookup: CDR1 KGHDR, CDR2 SFDVKD. V lost 4 bases to trimming and J lost 4 bases, with 15 bases between them. CDR3 length: 15 amino acids. This sequence was found in a person between 65 and 79 years old with COVID-19, enrolled during active disease. Sequences were obtained from peripheral blood. V is TRBV24-1 and J is TRBJ1-1, with a possible D match to TRBD1 (5 bases). CDR3 coding DNA: TGTGCCACCAGTGACAGCAGGGAGGTCGGCACTGAAGCTTTCTTT. This sequence encodes CATSDSREVGTEAFF.